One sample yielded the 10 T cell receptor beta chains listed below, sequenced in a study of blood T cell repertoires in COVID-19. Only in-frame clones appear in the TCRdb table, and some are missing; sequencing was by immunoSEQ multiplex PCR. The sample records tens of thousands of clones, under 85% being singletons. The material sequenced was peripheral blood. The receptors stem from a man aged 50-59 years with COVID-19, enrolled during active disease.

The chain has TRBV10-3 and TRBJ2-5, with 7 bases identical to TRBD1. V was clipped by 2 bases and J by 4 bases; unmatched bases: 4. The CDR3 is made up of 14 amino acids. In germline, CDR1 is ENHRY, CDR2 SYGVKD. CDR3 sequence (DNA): TGTGCCATCAGTGAGACAGGGGTTTTAGAGACCCAGTACTTC. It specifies CAISETGVLETQYF.

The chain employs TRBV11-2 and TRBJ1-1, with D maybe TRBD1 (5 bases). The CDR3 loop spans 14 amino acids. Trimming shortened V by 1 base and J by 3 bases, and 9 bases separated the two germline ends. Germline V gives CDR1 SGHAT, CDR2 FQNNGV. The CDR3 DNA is TGTGCCAGCAGCTTAGTGCGCAGGGACACTGAAGCTTTCTTT. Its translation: CASSLVRRDTEAFF.

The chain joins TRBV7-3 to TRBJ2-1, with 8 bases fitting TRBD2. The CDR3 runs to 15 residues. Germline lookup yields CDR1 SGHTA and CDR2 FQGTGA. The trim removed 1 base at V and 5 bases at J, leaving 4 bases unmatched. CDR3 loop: CASSLSGGLNNEQFF. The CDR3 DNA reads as TGTGCCAGCAGCTTAAGCGGGGGGCTTAACAATGAGCAGTTCTTC.

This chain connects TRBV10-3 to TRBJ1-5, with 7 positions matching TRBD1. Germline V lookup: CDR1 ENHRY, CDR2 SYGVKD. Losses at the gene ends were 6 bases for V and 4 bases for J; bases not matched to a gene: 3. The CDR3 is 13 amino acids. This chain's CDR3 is CAISGQENQPQHF. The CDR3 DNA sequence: TGTGCCATCAGCGGACAGGAGAATCAGCCCCAGCATTTT.

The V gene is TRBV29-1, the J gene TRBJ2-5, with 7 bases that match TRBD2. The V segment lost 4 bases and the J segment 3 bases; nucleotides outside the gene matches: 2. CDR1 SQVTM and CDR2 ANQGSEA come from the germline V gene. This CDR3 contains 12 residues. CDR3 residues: CSVGGGEETQYF. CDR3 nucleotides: TGCAGCGTTGGGGGGGGTGAAGAGACCCAGTACTTC.

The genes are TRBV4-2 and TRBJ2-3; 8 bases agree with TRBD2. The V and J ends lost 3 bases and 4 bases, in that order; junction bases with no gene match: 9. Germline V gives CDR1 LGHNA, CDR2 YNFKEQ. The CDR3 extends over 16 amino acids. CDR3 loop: CASSQPGLEVSDTQYF. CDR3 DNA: TGTGCCAGCAGCCAGCCGGGACTAGAGGTATCAGATACGCAGTATTTT.

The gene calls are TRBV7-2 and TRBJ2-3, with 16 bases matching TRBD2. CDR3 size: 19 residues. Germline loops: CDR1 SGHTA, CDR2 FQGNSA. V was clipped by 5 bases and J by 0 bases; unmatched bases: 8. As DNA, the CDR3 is TGTGCCAGCAGCCCATCGGGACTAGCGGGGGGGCTGAGCACAGATACGCAGTATTTT. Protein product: CASSPSGLAGGLSTDTQYF.

The CDR3, as DNA: TGTGCCAGCAGCCCAGGGGGGCCTGAAGCTTTCTTT. Translated: CASSPGGPEAFF. The genes are TRBV5-5 and TRBJ1-1, with 7 bases matching TRBD1. This CDR3 contains 12 residues. V lost 4 bases, J lost 6 bases, and 3 bases stayed unmatched. From germline, CDR1 is SGHKS and CDR2 YYEKEE (reference sequence). Full variable domain (rest looked up from reference TRBV5-5 and TRBJ1-1): DAGVTQSPTHLIKTRGQQVTLRCSPISGHKSVSWYQQVLGQGPQFIFQYYEKEERGRGNFPDRFSARQFPNYSSELNVNALLLGDSALYLCASSPGGPEAFFGQGTRLTVV.

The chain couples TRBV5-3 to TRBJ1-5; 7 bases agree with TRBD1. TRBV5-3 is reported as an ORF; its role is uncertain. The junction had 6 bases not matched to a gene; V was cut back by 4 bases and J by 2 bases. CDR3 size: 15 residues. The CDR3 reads CARSPAGTGNQPQHF. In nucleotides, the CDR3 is TGTGCCAGAAGCCCAGCCGGGACAGGCAATCAGCCCCAGCATTTT.

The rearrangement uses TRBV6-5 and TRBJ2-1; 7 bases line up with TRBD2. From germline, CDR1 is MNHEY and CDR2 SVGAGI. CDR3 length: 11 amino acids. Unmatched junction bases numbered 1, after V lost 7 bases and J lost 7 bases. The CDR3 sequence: CASKAGNEQFF. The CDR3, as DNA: TGTGCCAGCAAAGCGGGGAATGAGCAGTTCTTC.